This T cell receptor beta chain is drawn from a study of cytomegalovirus exposure and HLA in healthy donors. Findings of the study overall: The majority of TCR sequences were rare, yet some public TCRs appeared in many donors. There were under 200 TCR beta chains listed as cytomegalovirus-associated. Donors belonging to an Asian-associated ancestry cluster reportedly showed fewer N-insertions in productive TCRs than the roughly 670-donor mean, according to what a later analysis found. TCR beta sequences reportedly predicted the HLA-A and HLA-B alleles of most subjects accurately.

Germline-derived CDR1 and CDR2 are SQVTM and ANQGSEA. V trimming: 7 bases; J trimming: 1 base; junction bases outside the gene matches: 3. The CDR3 spans 12 residues. As to this clone: Antigen: not known.

Use of 60 Vbeta and 13 Jbeta primers characterized the PCR. Using immunoSEQ multiplex PCR, the repertoire was profiled, and TCRdb retains in-frame clones only, with some absent. Here the sample spans about 190,000 clones, roughly 77% being singletons. This TCR came from a man aged 30 to 39 in good health and CMV-seropositive. The sample taken for sequencing was PBMCs. The chain combines TRBV29-1 with TRBJ1-1; 7 bases align to TRBD1. CDR3 region: CSAGQRNTEAFF. In DNA form, the CDR3 reads TGCAGCGCGGGACAGAGGAACACTGAAGCTTTCTTT.